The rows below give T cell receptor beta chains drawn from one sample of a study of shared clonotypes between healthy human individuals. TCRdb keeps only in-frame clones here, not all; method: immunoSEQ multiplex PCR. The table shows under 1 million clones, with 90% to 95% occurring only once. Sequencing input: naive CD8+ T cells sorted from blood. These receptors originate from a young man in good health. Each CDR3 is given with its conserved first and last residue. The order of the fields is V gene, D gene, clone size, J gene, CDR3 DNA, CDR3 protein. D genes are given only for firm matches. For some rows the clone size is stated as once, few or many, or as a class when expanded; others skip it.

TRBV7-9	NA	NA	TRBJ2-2	TGTGCCAGCAGCCCCCCGGACAGAACGGGACCCGGGGAGCTGTTTTTT	CASSPPDRTGPGELFF
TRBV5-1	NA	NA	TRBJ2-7	TGCGCCAGCAGCTTGTCCTCGCCCCTAATCGACGAGCAGTACTTC	CASSLSSPLIDEQYF
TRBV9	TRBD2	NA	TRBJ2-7	TGTGCCAGCAGCGGGCTAGCGGGAGAGCATGCGGAGCAGTACTTC	CASSGLAGEHAEQYF
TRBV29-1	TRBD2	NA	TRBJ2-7	TGCAGCGTTGCCCCTAGCGGACCCTACGAGCAGTACTTC	CSVAPSGPYEQYF
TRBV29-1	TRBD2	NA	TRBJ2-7	TGCAGCGTTGTCCCTAGCGGGAGAGGGTACGAGCAGTACTTC	CSVVPSGRGYEQYF
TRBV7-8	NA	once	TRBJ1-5	TGTGCCAGCAGCCCTCACGGGCCGAATCAGCCCCAGCATTTT	CASSPHGPNQPQHF
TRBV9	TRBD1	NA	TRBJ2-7	TGTGCCAGCAGCGTAGATGGGACAGCGGTATACGAGCAGTACTTC	CASSVDGTAVYEQYF
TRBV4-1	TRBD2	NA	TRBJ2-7	TGCGCCAGCAGCCTCTTTAGCGGGAGTCTCTACGAGCAGTACTTC	CASSLFSGSLYEQYF
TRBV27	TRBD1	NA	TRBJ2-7	TGTGCCAGCAGTACCCGACAGGGGACAAGCTCCTACGAGCAGTACTTC	CASSTRQGTSSYEQYF
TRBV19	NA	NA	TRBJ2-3	TGTGCCAGTAGTCCAACGGCCACTAGTTCTACAGATACGCAGTATTTT	CASSPTATSSTDTQYF
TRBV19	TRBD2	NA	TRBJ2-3	TGTGCCAGTAGTACAGGGACTAGCGGGAGAACAGATACGCAGTATTTT	CASSTGTSGRTDTQYF
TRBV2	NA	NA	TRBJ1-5	TGTGCCAGCAGTGAAGCCGCCGGAGATCAGCCCCAGCATTTT	CASSEAAGDQPQHF
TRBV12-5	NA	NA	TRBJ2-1	TGTGCTAGTGGATCACCAGAAGGGGGGCAGATCTCAAAGAATGAGCAGTTCTTC	CASGSPEGGQISKNEQFF
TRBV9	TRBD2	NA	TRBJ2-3	TGTGCCAGCAGCGACACTAGCGGGAGGGCCAGATTTGATACGCAGTATTTT	CASSDTSGRARFDTQYF
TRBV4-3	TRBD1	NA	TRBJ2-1	TGCGCCAGCAGCCAAGACCGGGACAGGGGTAACAATGAGCAGTTCTTC	CASSQDRDRGNNEQFF
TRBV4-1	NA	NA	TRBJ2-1	TGCGCCAGCAGCCAAGGGCGGGCCAATGAGCAGTTCTTC	CASSQGRANEQFF
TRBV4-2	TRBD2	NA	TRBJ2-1	TGTGCCAGCAGCCGATTAGCGGGAGGGGGCAATGAGCAGTTCTTC	CASSRLAGGGNEQFF
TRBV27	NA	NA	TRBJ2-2	TGTGCCAGCAGTTTAGGGACCGGGGAGCTGTTTTTT	CASSLGTGELFF
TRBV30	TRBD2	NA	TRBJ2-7	TGTGCCTGGAGTCCGACTAGCGGGAGAGTCTACGAGCAGTACTTC	CAWSPTSGRVYEQYF
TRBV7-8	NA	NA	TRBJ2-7	TGTGCCAGCAGCTTACGGGGGAAGAGCTCCTACGAGCAGTACTTC	CASSLRGKSSYEQYF
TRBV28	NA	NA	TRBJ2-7	TGTGCCAGCAGTTTAGATACTAGGTTCAACGAGCAGTACTTC	CASSLDTRFNEQYF
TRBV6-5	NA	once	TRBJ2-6	TGTGCCAGCAGGCCGGACATGTTAAGGGCCAACGTCCTGACTTTC	CASRPDMLRANVLTF
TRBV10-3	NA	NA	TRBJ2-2	TGTGCCATCACCCCTTCGGGGAACACCGGGGAGCTGTTTTTT	CAITPSGNTGELFF
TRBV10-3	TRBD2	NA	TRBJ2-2	TGTGCCATCAGTGAATCGGGACTAGCGGGAGGGCATGGCACCGGGGAGCTGTTTTTT	CAISESGLAGGHGTGELFF
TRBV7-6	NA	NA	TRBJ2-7	TGTGCCAGCAGCTTAGGGGGTAGCGCGGGTGAGCAGTACTTC	CASSLGGSAGEQYF
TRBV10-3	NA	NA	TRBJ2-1	TGTGCCATCAGTGAGTCGTCCGTAACCCCTGTTAGCAATGAGCAGTTCTTC	CAISESSVTPVSNEQFF
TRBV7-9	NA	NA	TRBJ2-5	TGTGCCAGCAGCTTAAATAGGGTAGCGGACACGCAAGAGACCCAGTACTTC	CASSLNRVADTQETQYF
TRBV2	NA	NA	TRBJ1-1	TGTGCCAGCAGTGAGGGGGGGCGCACTGAAGCTTTCTTT	CASSEGGRTEAFF
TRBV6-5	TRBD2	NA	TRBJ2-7	TGTGCCAGCAGTTACTCACTAGCGGCCCGATACGAGCAGTACTTC	CASSYSLAARYEQYF
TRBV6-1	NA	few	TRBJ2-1	TGTGCCAGCAGTGAAGACGGGGCGGGAATCAATGAGCAGTTCTTC	CASSEDGAGINEQFF
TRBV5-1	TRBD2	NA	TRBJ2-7	TGCGCCAGCAGCTTGGCCGGGTCTGGACTAGCGTTCCACGAGCAGTACTTC	CASSLAGSGLAFHEQYF
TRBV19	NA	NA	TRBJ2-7	TGTGCCAGTAGTATCACACTAGAACAAGAGTATCCCTACGAGCAGTACTTC	CASSITLEQEYPYEQYF